This record concerns one T cell receptor (beta chain) sequence. Its antigen is undetermined. A single base separates this from a much larger clone, so it may be a read error. The sample belongs to a study of T-cell memory formation after mild COVID-19. Regarding the study as a whole: A subset of responding clones appeared in pre-infection memory, suggesting cross-reactive memory joined. Whereas later expanders leaned CD4+, clones contracting day 15 to 85 showed a balanced CD4/CD8 makeup. Contracting CD4+ clones sat mainly in CM and EM; CD8+ in EMRA.

The authors produced TCR alpha and TCR beta cDNA libraries with sample barcodes and UMIs by 5'RACE using constant-segment primers. TCRdb re-called the 5' RACE reads through MiXCR, storing one row per CDR3 protein. The data hold approximately 500,000 distinct CDR3 sequences, with roughly 23% observed a single time. Source material: PBMCs or a T cell subset sorted from them (not recorded which). This clonotype was obtained from an adult woman who had mild COVID-19 (a few samples of this study predate the infection). Cell type and time point are not known.

The CDR3 here is CAINGNHSLNYGYTF. Written as DNA, the CDR3 is TGTGCCATCAACGGAAACCACTCGTTAAACTATGGCTACACCTTC. V gene TRBV10-3 combines with J gene TRBJ1-2; D not certain. V was clipped by 7 bases and J by 2 bases, with 17 bases between them. This CDR3 spans 15 amino acids. Germline-derived CDR1 and CDR2 are ENHRY and SYGVKD.